This passage covers 2 T cell receptor beta chains from one sample sequenced in a study of blood T cell repertoires in COVID-19. The data were produced by immunoSEQ multiplex PCR, yet TCRdb's version contains in-frame clones alone and is incomplete. The data show roughly 56,000 clones, around 90% seen once. Sequenced material: peripheral blood. Receptors originate from a man in his 60s with active COVID-19.

This rearrangement joins TRBV4-1 to TRBJ1-1; tentatively, D is TRBD1 (5 bases). This CDR3 contains 14 residues. Germline CDR1 reads MGHRA; CDR2 reads YSYEKL. Trimming removed 3 bases from V and 1 base from J, with 9 bases in between. CDR3 region: CASSQATGNTEAFF. For the CDR3, the DNA is TGCGCCAGCAGCCAGGCTACAGGGAACACTGAAGCTTTCTTT.

This clone turned up a few times. The chain carries TRBV7-9 and TRBJ2-7; TRBD1 matches 12 bases. The CDR3 runs to 15 residues. Looked up from germline, CDR1 is SEHNR and CDR2 is FQNEAQ (reference sequence). V shed 5 bases and J 4 bases; nucleotides not matched to a gene: 6. CDR3 bases: TGTGCCAGCAGCGGCCGGGACAGGGGGCTATACGAGCAGTACTTC. Its translation: CASSGRDRGLYEQYF.